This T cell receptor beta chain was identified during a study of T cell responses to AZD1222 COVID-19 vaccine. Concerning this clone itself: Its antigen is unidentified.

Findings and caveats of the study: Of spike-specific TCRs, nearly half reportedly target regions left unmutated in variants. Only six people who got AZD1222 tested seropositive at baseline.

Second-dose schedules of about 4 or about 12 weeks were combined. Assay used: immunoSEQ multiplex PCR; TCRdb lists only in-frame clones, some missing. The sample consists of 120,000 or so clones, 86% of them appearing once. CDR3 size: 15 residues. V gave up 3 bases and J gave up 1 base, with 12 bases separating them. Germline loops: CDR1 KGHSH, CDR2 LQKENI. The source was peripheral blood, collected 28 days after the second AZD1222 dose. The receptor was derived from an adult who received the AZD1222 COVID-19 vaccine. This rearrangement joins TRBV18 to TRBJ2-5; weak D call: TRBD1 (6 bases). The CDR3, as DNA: TGTGCCAGCTCACCTCCGACAGGCACCCAAGAGACCCAGTACTTC. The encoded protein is CASSPPTGTQETQYF.